Shown below are 30 T cell receptor beta chains from a single sample sequenced in a study of cytomegalovirus exposure and HLA in healthy donors. With 60 Vbeta and 13 Jbeta primers, the PCR was carried out. This table comes from immunoSEQ multiplex PCR, and its TCRdb copy is limited to in-frame clones, with some not included. Here the sample spans 130,000 or so clones, approximately 80% being singletons. Sample: PBMCs. These receptors originate from a woman aged 40 to 50 in good health and CMV-seronegative.

This clone occurred once. The gene calls are TRBV11-2 and TRBJ2-2; possibly TRBD2 for D (6 bases). Germline loops: CDR1 SGHAT, CDR2 FQNNGV. The CDR3 extends over 16 amino acids. Trimming cost V 1 base and J 4 bases, with 13 bases left between them. The CDR3 reads CASSLGGGAVTGELFF. CDR3 bases: TGTGCCAGCAGCTTAGGTGGAGGGGCGGTCACCGGGGAGCTGTTTTTT.

The chain recombines TRBV30 with TRBJ1-2; D is perhaps TRBD1 (6 bases). This CDR3 spans 14 amino acids. Per germline, CDR1 GTSNPN and CDR2 SVGIG (reference sequence). Trimming left V 3 bases short and J 2 bases short, with 13 bases between. The CDR3 loop is CAWSHVQGNYGYTF. The CDR3 DNA sequence: TGTGCCTGGAGCCATGTACAGGGAAACTATGGCTACACCTTC. The variable domain in full, with the rest retrieved from reference TRBV30 and TRBJ1-2, is SQTIHQWPATLVQPVGSPLSLECTVEGTSNPNLYWYRQAAGRGLQLLFYSVGIGQISSEVPQNLSASRPQDRQFILSSKKLLLSDSGFYLCAWSHVQGNYGYTFGSGTRLTVV.

The J gene is TRBJ2-2, the V gene TRBV4-2; D is unclear. This CDR3 spans 16 amino acids. Germline CDR1 is LGHNA and CDR2 is YNFKEQ. The ends were cut back, 0 bases at V and 1 base at J, with 9 bases in the middle. The CDR3 DNA reads as TGTGCCAGCAGCCAAGACCCGGTTAAGAACACCGGGGAGCTGTTTTTT. Residues: CASSQDPVKNTGELFF.

The chain is built from TRBV15 and TRBJ2-3, with TRBD2 matching 8 bases. CDR3 length equals 13 residues. V shed 6 bases and J 3 bases; nucleotides not matched to a gene: 2. Germline lookup yields CDR1 LNHNV and CDR2 YYDKDF (reference sequence). CDR3 nucleotide sequence: TGTGCCACCAGAGCGGGAGTAACAGATACGCAGTATTTT. Its translation is CATRAGVTDTQYF.

V usage is TRBV7-7 and J usage is TRBJ2-1, with a weak D call TRBD2 (5 bases). Trimming cost V 5 bases and J 4 bases, with 9 bases left between them. The CDR3 is 13 amino acids. Germline loops: CDR1 SSHAT, CDR2 FNYEAQ (reference sequence). The CDR3 region has the DNA TGTGCCAGCAGCCGTAGCGTTTACAATGAGCAGTTCTTC. As protein: CASSRSVYNEQFF. The full variable domain, in which reference TRBV7-7 and TRBJ2-1 provide the parts outside the CDR3, is GAGVSQSPRYKVTKRGQDVTLRCDPISSHATLYWYQQALGQGPEFLTYFNYEAQPDKSGLPSDRFSAERPEGSISTLTIQRTEQRDSAMYRCASSRSVYNEQFFGPGTRLTVL.

The rearrangement joins TRBV4-2 to TRBJ2-1; D is possibly TRBD2 (6 bases). Germline-derived CDR1 and CDR2 are LGHNA and YNFKEQ. V lost 1 base and J 3 bases, leaving 19 bases between the germline ends. This CDR3 is 18 amino acids long. The CDR3 DNA reads TGTGCCAGCAGCCAAGTGGCTATTCCTAGCGAGAACTACAATGAGCAGTTCTTC. Protein: CASSQVAIPSENYNEQFF.

This clone is a singleton in its sample. The rearrangement links TRBV27 to TRBJ2-3, with 8 nucleotides matching TRBD2. This CDR3 region has 16 residues. The trim removed 3 bases at V and 7 bases at J, leaving 12 bases unmatched. The V gene's germline CDR1 is MNHEY and CDR2 SMNVEV (reference sequence). The CDR3 nucleotides are TGTGCCAGCAGTTTTTCGGTAGCGGGAACGGGGTATACGCAGTATTTT. It specifies CASSFSVAGTGYTQYF.

The chain is built from TRBV11-2 and TRBJ2-7; 10 nucleotides match TRBD2. CDR1 and CDR2 (germline): SGHAT, FQNNGV. The CDR3 consists of 15 residues. V lost 2 bases and J lost 4; bases outside the gene matches: 5. CDR3 in DNA: TGTGCCAGCAGCTTAAGCGGGGGGGGTTTGTACGAGCAGTACTTC. It codes for CASSLSGGGLYEQYF.

This chain connects TRBV30 to TRBJ1-5; the D is unclear. Germline assignment: CDR1 GTSNPN and CDR2 SVGIG (reference sequence). Trimming took 2 bases from V and 0 from J, leaving 8 bases between them. This CDR3 is 14 amino acids long. The CDR3 here is CAWSSTNSNQPQHF. CDR3 DNA: TGTGCCTGGAGTAGCACTAATAGCAATCAGCCCCAGCATTTT. Combining the CDR3 with reference TRBV30 and TRBJ1-5 gives the whole variable domain SQTIHQWPATLVQPVGSPLSLECTVEGTSNPNLYWYRQAAGRGLQLLFYSVGIGQISSEVPQNLSASRPQDRQFILSSKKLLLSDSGFYLCAWSSTNSNQPQHFGDGTRLSIL.

This clone came up once. One junction end disagrees with the germline gene, perhaps due to a read error. V usage is TRBV7-9 and J usage is TRBJ2-7; 12 nucleotides agree with TRBD2. This CDR3 has 18 amino acids. The germline gives CDR1 SEHNR, CDR2 FQNEAQ (reference sequence). The CDR3 DNA is TGTTCCAGCAGCTTAAAGCTACAGACTAGCGGGAGAGGGTACGAGCAGTACTTC. Translating gives CSSSLKLQTSGRGYEQYF.

V usage is TRBV11-2 and J usage is TRBJ2-1, with TRBD2 identical over 7 bases. Trimming cost V 6 bases and J 4 bases; bases outside gene matches: 12. Germline V gene lookup returns CDR1 SGHAT and CDR2 FQNNGV. This CDR3 contains 16 residues. The CDR3 coding sequence is TGTGCCAGCAGGAAACAAGCGGGAATTCGATACAATGAGCAGTTCTTC. It is translated as CASRKQAGIRYNEQFF.

J is TRBJ1-1 and V is TRBV10-3; maybe TRBD1 (6 bases). Germline V gene data show CDR1 as ENHRY and CDR2 as SYGVKD. The CDR3 runs to 14 residues. The V end lost 4 bases, the J end lost 3 bases, and 12 bases lay between the germline ends. CDR3 in amino acids: CAISGWGLDTEAFF. CDR3 coding DNA: TGTGCCATCAGTGGGTGGGGGCTAGACACTGAAGCTTTCTTT.

This clone was detected only a few times. The chain employs TRBV27 and TRBJ1-5, with D possibly being TRBD1 (6 bases). The V gene's germline CDR1 is MNHEY and CDR2 SMNVEV (reference sequence). CDR3 size: 13 residues. The V and J ends lost 5 bases and 5 bases respectively, with 10 bases between them. The CDR3 nucleotides are TGTGCCAGCAGTCGGGACATTTATCAGCCCCAGCATTTT. Translating gives CASSRDIYQPQHF.

This chain uses TRBV7-9 with TRBJ2-1; 7 bases map to TRBD1. Losses at the gene ends were 0 bases for V and 5 bases for J; bases not matched to a gene: 4. Per the germline V gene, CDR1 is SEHNR and CDR2 is FQNEAQ (reference sequence). This CDR3 spans 15 amino acids. The CDR3 DNA reads as TGTGCCAGCAGCTTAGCAGGGACAGAAAACAATGAGCAGTTCTTC. This encodes CASSLAGTENNEQFF.

The chain recombines TRBV30 with TRBJ2-1, with 9 bases identical to TRBD2. The CDR3 has 14 amino acids. J gave up 8 bases and V 1 base, and 6 bases lay outside the gene matches. CDR1 and CDR2 (germline): GTSNPN, SVGIG (reference sequence). CDR3 in amino acids: CAWSGSGSGYEQFF. Here the CDR3 DNA reads TGTGCCTGGAGTGGTAGCGGGAGCGGGTATGAGCAGTTCTTC.

V usage is TRBV20-1 and J usage is TRBJ2-1; tentative D call: TRBD2 (6 bases). This CDR3 contains 10 residues. CDR1 is DFQATT, CDR2 SNEGSKA, per germline (reference sequence). The CDR3 here is CRGGRNEQFF. As DNA, the CDR3 is TGCAGGGGGGGTCGGAATGAGCAGTTCTTC.

The sample holds one count of this clone. The chain has TRBV5-4 and TRBJ2-5, with TRBD2 identical over 7 bases. Germline values: CDR1 SGHNT, CDR2 YYREEE (reference sequence). The V segment lost 3 bases and the J segment 5 bases; nucleotides outside the gene matches: 10. The CDR3 loop spans 15 amino acids. The CDR3 DNA reads TGTGCCAGCAGCTCGTCCCCTAGCGGCTACGAGACCCAGTACTTC. Its translation is CASSSSPSGYETQYF.

The J gene is TRBJ2-7, the V gene TRBV5-1; 13 bases are a match to TRBD2. The CDR3 is 16 residues long. The germline CDR1 and CDR2 sequences are SGHRS and YFSETQ. J gave up 4 bases and V 3 bases, and 7 bases lay outside the gene matches. The CDR3 reads CASSYTTSGRGYEQYF. The CDR3 region has the DNA TGCGCCAGCAGCTACACAACTAGCGGGAGGGGATACGAGCAGTACTTC. The variable domain in full, completed from reference TRBV5-1 and TRBJ2-7, reads KAGVTQTPRYLIKTRGQQVTLSCSPISGHRSVSWYQQTPGQGLQFLFEYFSETQRNKGNFPGRFSGRQFSNSRSEMNVSTLELGDSALYLCASSYTTSGRGYEQYFGPGTRLTVT.

The J gene is TRBJ1-2, the V gene TRBV30; TRBD1 matches at 8 bases. Trimming at V came to 0 bases and at J to 11 bases, leaving 11 bases not matched to a gene. CDR1 is GTSNPN, CDR2 SVGIG, per germline (reference sequence). The CDR3 totals 14 residues. The CDR3 DNA follows: TGTGCCTGGAGTGTAGACGAAGGACAGGGCCTTTACACCTTC. This gives the protein CAWSVDEGQGLYTF.

This chain uses TRBV7-2 with TRBJ2-7; TRBD2 is a possible D gene (5 bases). V gave up 2 bases and J gave up 4 bases, with 9 bases separating them. Germline V gene lookup returns CDR1 SGHTA and CDR2 FQGNSA. The CDR3 is 13 residues long. CDR3 loop: CASSLTSGYEQYF. Written as DNA, the CDR3 is TGTGCCAGCAGCTTAACGTCGGGGTACGAGCAGTACTTC.

The chain carries TRBV28 and TRBJ2-5; D may be TRBD2 (5 bases). This CDR3 is 15 amino acids long. Germline V gene sequence: CDR1 MDHEN, CDR2 SYDVKM. The V end lost 2 bases, the J end lost 7 bases, and 17 bases lay between the germline ends. The CDR3 DNA sequence: TGTGCCAGCAGTTTACCCAGACGGGATCCATGGACCCAGTACTTC. Protein product: CASSLPRRDPWTQYF.

V gene TRBV6-4 combines with J gene TRBJ2-1; 10 nucleotides align to TRBD2. The CDR3 runs to 16 residues. Germline CDR1 MRHNA, CDR2 SNTAGT. J gave up 4 bases and V 5 bases, and 8 bases lay outside the gene matches. The CDR3 DNA follows: TGTGCCAGCAGTCTAACCGGGACTAGCGCTTACAATGAGCAGTTCTTC. Encoded protein: CASSLTGTSAYNEQFF.

This clone has just a few counts. The rearrangement uses TRBV5-1 and TRBJ2-7; D is perhaps TRBD1 (6 bases). V was pared by 7 bases and J by 1 base, with 12 bases between. CDR3 length: 13 residues. CDR1 SGHRS and CDR2 YFSETQ come from the germline V gene. This CDR3 is CASGQGTSYEQYF. The CDR3 DNA reads TGCGCCAGCGGGCAGGGGACATCCTACGAGCAGTACTTC.

The chain uses TRBV5-1 and TRBJ2-1; 7 bases align to TRBD1. Germline V gene sequence: CDR1 SGHRS, CDR2 YFSETQ. The trim removed 0 bases at V and 5 bases at J, leaving 2 bases unmatched. The CDR3 extends over 14 amino acids. This CDR3 reads CASSLDRGHNEQFF. CDR3 DNA: TGCGCCAGCAGCTTGGACAGGGGACACAATGAGCAGTTCTTC. The whole variable domain, remainder taken from reference TRBV5-1 and TRBJ2-1, is KAGVTQTPRYLIKTRGQQVTLSCSPISGHRSVSWYQQTPGQGLQFLFEYFSETQRNKGNFPGRFSGRQFSNSRSEMNVSTLELGDSALYLCASSLDRGHNEQFFGPGTRLTVL.

The rearrangement joins TRBV19 to TRBJ2-5; D is undetermined. Germline values: CDR1 LNHDA, CDR2 SQIVND (reference sequence). This CDR3 is 15 amino acids long. With 3 bases removed from V and 7 bases from J, the gap between germline ends came to 18 bases. The CDR3 protein is CASSILVQGVGTQYF. The CDR3 DNA sequence: TGTGCCAGTAGTATCCTCGTACAAGGAGTCGGGACCCAGTACTTC.

This clone came up a few times. The V gene is TRBV5-1, the J gene TRBJ2-3; 10 bases are a match to TRBD2. CDR3 length equals 14 residues. Germline-derived CDR1 and CDR2 are SGHRS and YFSETQ. V lost 3 bases and J lost 3; bases outside the gene matches: 1. CDR3 region: CASSSGLATDTQYF. The CDR3 nucleotides are TGCGCCAGCAGCTCGGGACTAGCGACAGATACGCAGTATTTT.

The chain joins TRBV9 to TRBJ1-2, with D unclear. V shed 7 bases and J shed 8 bases, with 12 bases lying between them. There are 11 residues in the CDR3. Germline V gene lookup returns CDR1 SGDLS and CDR2 YYNGEE. The CDR3 is CASARSLGYTF. CDR3 sequence (DNA): TGTGCCAGCGCCCGGTCTTTAGGCTACACCTTC.

The CDR3 DNA follows: TGTGCCAGCAGTTTGGCAGGAATTTCCTACGAGCAGTACTTC. Its translation: CASSLAGISYEQYF. V is TRBV27 and J is TRBJ2-7, with D hard to call. The CDR3 consists of 14 residues. The germline V gene encodes CDR1 MNHEY and CDR2 SMNVEV (reference sequence). V was cut by 3 bases and J by 1 base, with 10 bases left in between.

The chain carries TRBV19 and TRBJ2-7, with TRBD1 matching over 10 bases. Germline values: CDR1 LNHDA, CDR2 SQIVND (reference sequence). The CDR3 runs 15 residues. V shed 3 bases, J shed 4 bases, and the junction held 6 bases outside the gene matches. The CDR3 DNA reads as TGTGCCAGTAGTATTCTCTGGGGACAGGGGTACGAGCAGTACTTC. It yields the protein CASSILWGQGYEQYF.

The gene calls are TRBV2 and TRBJ2-1, with 10 nucleotides matching TRBD1. J was trimmed by 7 bases and V by 6 bases; bases with no gene match: 12. Germline CDR1 reads SNHLY; CDR2 reads FYNNEI. The CDR3 spans 16 residues. The CDR3 loop reads CASRLRQGAPKNEQFF. The DNA for the CDR3 is TGTGCCAGCAGACTCCGACAGGGGGCCCCTAAGAATGAGCAGTTCTTC.